These T cell receptor beta chains were read from a single sample in a study of cytomegalovirus exposure and HLA in healthy donors. TCRdb's table, derived via immunoSEQ multiplex PCR, lists solely in-frame clones and lacks some. The sample carries tens of thousands of clones, over 60% recorded once. Sequencing input: PBMCs. All receptors come from a man aged 55 to 70 in good health and CMV-seronegative. Both conserved end residues are part of each CDR3. Fields, in order: D gene, V gene, clone size, J gene, CDR3 DNA, CDR3 protein. D genes are given only for firm matches. Only some rows state a clone size, as once, few, many or a class for expanded clones.

>TRBD1|TRBV7-3|.|TRBJ2-7
TGTGCCAGCAGCTCGATGGGGACAGGTCACTACGAGCAGTACTTC
CASSSMGTGHYEQYF
>TRBD2|TRBV19|.|TRBJ2-5
TGTGCCAGTAGTCCCCGACTAGCGGGGGGAGGCCAAGAGACCCAGTACTTC
CASSPRLAGGGQETQYF
>.|TRBV30|once|TRBJ1-3
TGTGCCTGGAGTAATCAACTACTCCGCTCTGGAAACACCATATATTTT
CAWSNQLLRSGNTIYF
>TRBD2|TRBV2|.|TRBJ2-7
TGTGCCAGCAGTGAAGCCATAGCGGGGGGGCACGAGCAGTACTTC
CASSEAIAGGHEQYF
>.|TRBV5-6|.|TRBJ1-1
TGTGCCAGCAGCTCACAGGGACGTGAAAACACTGAAGCTTTCTTT
CASSSQGRENTEAFF
>.|TRBV19|once|TRBJ1-4
TGTGCCAGTAGTCACCGACAGTCGACTAATGAAAAACTGTTTTTT
CASSHRQSTNEKLFF
>.|TRBV5-1|.|TRBJ2-7
TGCGCCAGCAGTACTAGCTACGAGCAGTACTTC
CASSTSYEQYF
>TRBD2|TRBV10-3|.|TRBJ2-1
TGTGCCATCAGTGAGTCGCCCCTTTCGGGGGGACCCAACAATGAGCAGTTCTTC
CAISESPLSGGPNNEQFF
>.|TRBV6-1|.|TRBJ2-7
TGTGCCAGCAGCATAGTCGGCTACGAGCAGTACTTC
CASSIVGYEQYF
>.|TRBV7-3|few|TRBJ1-2
TGTGCCAGCAGCTCCGGGGTCGTATATGGCTACACCTTC
CASSSGVVYGYTF
>.|TRBV2|.|TRBJ2-1
TGTGCCAGCCAACCCTCCAGTAGAGGGCTTAACAATGAGCAGTTCTTC
CASQPSSRGLNNEQFF
>.|TRBV5-5|.|TRBJ1-5
TGTGCCAGCAGCCCGCTGGGGAGTGGTCAGCCCCAGCATTTT
CASSPLGSGQPQHF
>.|TRBV4-2|few|TRBJ2-2
TGTGCCAGCAGCCAAGAGGGTCTGGGGGAGGACACCGGGGAGCTGTTTTTT
CASSQEGLGEDTGELFF
>TRBD1|TRBV5-1|.|TRBJ1-4
TGCGCCAGCAGGGACAGGGGAATTGGAACTAATGAAAAACTGTTTTTT
CASRDRGIGTNEKLFF
>.|TRBV6-1|.|TRBJ2-2
TGTGCCAGCAGTGAATGGCGACTGGATAAATCGAACACCGGGGAGCTGTTTTTT
CASSEWRLDKSNTGELFF
>.|TRBV5-1|few|TRBJ2-6
TGCGCCAGCAGCTTTCGGGGGTCCCCTGGGGCCAACGTCCTGACTTTC
CASSFRGSPGANVLTF
>.|TRBV13|.|TRBJ1-1
TGTGCCAGCAGCTTCTCGGGGGTAGCTTTCTTT
CASSFSGVAFF
>TRBD1|TRBV29-1|few|TRBJ1-1
TGCAGCGTTGAAAGAGTCAGGACAGGGGAGCACACTGAAGCTTTCTTT
CSVERVRTGEHTEAFF
>.|TRBV19|.|TRBJ1-2
TGTGCCAGTAGTATTTCCCTCAACTATGGCTACACCTTC
CASSISLNYGYTF
>.|TRBV7-2|once|TRBJ1-2
TGTGCCAGCAGCCCGAGGGACTATGGCTACACCTTC
CASSPRDYGYTF
>TRBD1|TRBV29-1|once|TRBJ1-1
TGCAGCATTTGGACAGGGCTGAACACTGAAGCTTTCTTT
CSIWTGLNTEAFF
>TRBD2|TRBV7-2|.|TRBJ2-7
TGTGCCAGCAGCTTGGGCGGGGGGTACGAGCAGTACTTC
CASSLGGGYEQYF
>TRBD1|TRBV5-1|few|TRBJ1-6
TGCGCCAGCAGCGCGGGACAGGGGGCTTCACCCCTCCACTTT
CASSAGQGASPLHF
>.|TRBV19|.|TRBJ2-7
TGTGCCAGTAGGAGGGAAATACCCTACGAGCAGTACTTC
CASRREIPYEQYF
>TRBD1|TRBV15|.|TRBJ2-3
TGTGCCACCAGCAGAGATCTCGCAGGGGGCGCAGATACGCAGTATTTT
CATSRDLAGGADTQYF
>.|TRBV7-7|.|TRBJ1-6
TGTGCCAGCAGCCCAGGGGTGGGCTCACCCCTCCACTTT
CASSPGVGSPLHF
>TRBD1|TRBV18|.|TRBJ1-1
TGTGCCAGCTCTCCCGGGACAGGGGCGGAGAACACTGAAGCTTTCTTT
CASSPGTGAENTEAFF
>TRBD2|TRBV6-6|.|TRBJ2-5
TGTGCCAGCAGCTCCCTAGCGGGGGGGCAGAGCCTCCAGTACTTC
CASSSLAGGQSLQYF